Shown below are 8 T cell receptor beta chains from a single sample sequenced in a study of T cells in Graves' hyperthyroidism and ophthalmopathy. Amplified TCR beta CDR3 regions came from RNA transcripts. An initial round of RT-PCR targeting the TCR CDR3 relied on the HTBI primer set. TCRdb fed the multiplex PCR reads into MiXCR, producing one record per CDR3 protein. The sample records hundreds of thousands of distinct CDR3 sequences, roughly 16% being singletons. The source material was blood. Receptors were obtained from a woman aged 35 to 49 with Graves' ophthalmopathy.

The chain links TRBV20-1 to TRBJ2-1, with D tentatively TRBD1 or TRBD2 (6 bases each). The CDR3 length is 15 residues. V lost 6 bases to trimming and J lost 8 bases, with 23 bases between them. The V gene's germline CDR1 is DFQATT and CDR2 SNEGSKA (reference sequence). This CDR3 is CSASRTGSGGDEQFF. Here the CDR3 DNA reads TGCAGTGCCAGCAGAACAGGGTCCGGGGGCGATGAGCAGTTCTTC.

This chain uses TRBV24-1 with TRBJ2-1; D call uncertain. Trimming cost V 5 bases and J 8 bases, with 12 bases left between them. The germline V gene has CDR1 KGHDR and CDR2 SFDVKD. This CDR3 contains 13 residues. This chain's CDR3 is CATSAWKGHEQFF. The CDR3 DNA reads as TGTGCCACCAGTGCCTGGAAAGGTCATGAGCAGTTCTTC.

This clonotype showed up many times. The genes are TRBV20-1 and TRBJ2-7, with D perhaps matching TRBD1 (6 bases). Germline V gene sequence: CDR1 DFQATT, CDR2 SNEGSKA (reference sequence). The CDR3 is 15 residues long. V was shortened by 0 bases and J by 4 bases, with 16 bases between the two germline ends. For the CDR3, the DNA is TGCAGTGCTAGAGACCACAGGGCCAGTGGGTACGAGCAGTACTTC. It translates to CSARDHRASGYEQYF.

This clonotype was observed at least ten times. The CDR3 coding sequence is TGTGCCTGGAGTGCAGGTCTGGAAGCTTTCTTT. Residues: CAWSAGLEAFF. The chain carries TRBV30 and TRBJ1-1, with D hard to call. Germline V gives CDR1 GTSNPN, CDR2 SVGIG (reference sequence). The ends were cut back, 1 base at V and 8 bases at J, with 8 bases in the middle. This CDR3 contains 11 residues. The whole variable domain, filled in from reference TRBV30 and TRBJ1-1, reads SQTIHQWPATLVQPVGSPLSLECTVEGTSNPNLYWYRQAAGRGLQLLFYSVGIGQISSEVPQNLSASRPQDRQFILSSKKLLLSDSGFYLCAWSAGLEAFFGQGTRLTVV.

This clonotype showed up many times. V is TRBV7-9 and J is TRBJ2-1; a weak D match, TRBD2 (6 bases). V was trimmed by 6 bases and J by 8 bases, leaving 8 bases between them. This CDR3 spans 11 amino acids. Germline CDR1 and CDR2: SEHNR and FQNEAQ (reference sequence). CDR3 protein: CASRRRDEQFF. In nucleotides, the CDR3 is TGTGCCAGCAGAAGGAGGGATGAGCAGTTCTTC.

This clonotype came up many times. The J gene is TRBJ1-4, the V gene TRBV3-1; D call uncertain. CDR1 and CDR2 (germline): LGHDT, YNNKEL (reference sequence). The CDR3 is 14 residues long. Trimming removed 5 bases at V and 2 bases at J, with 9 bases between. The CDR3 sequence is CASSGRVTNEKLFF. CDR3 bases: TGTGCCAGCAGCGGCCGGGTTACTAATGAAAAACTGTTTTTT.

The sample holds a few counts of this clonotype. This chain connects TRBV29-1 to TRBJ2-4; TRBD2 agrees at 8 bases. This CDR3 is 14 amino acids long. The germline V gene encodes CDR1 SQVTM and CDR2 ANQGSEA. Losses at the gene ends were 6 bases for V and 1 base for J; bases not matched to a gene: 5. The CDR3 here is CSVGGGFAKNIQYF. CDR3 DNA sequence: TGCAGCGTCGGGGGGGGATTTGCCAAAAACATTCAGTACTTC.

V is TRBV11-2 and J is TRBJ1-1; 8 bases agree with TRBD1. Per the germline V gene, CDR1 is SGHAT and CDR2 is FQNNGV. V shed 11 bases, J shed 4 bases, and the junction held 9 bases outside the gene matches. The CDR3 runs to 13 residues. The CDR3 region is CAGGTGVSTEAFF. The CDR3 region has the DNA TGTGCCGGGGGGACAGGAGTGAGCACTGAAGCTTTCTTT.